This is a list of T cell receptor beta chains from one sample in a study of blood T cell repertoires in COVID-19. Here immunoSEQ multiplex PCR was the method, and the copy in TCRdb shows in-frame clones only, minus some. The sample records 250,000 to 300,000 clones, about nine tenths being singletons. The source material was peripheral blood. The receptors derive from a woman aged 45-59 years who had recovered from COVID-19. Each CDR3 is given with its conserved first and last residue. The D gene is left open where the match is weak. Size values are once, few and many counts, or a class for expanded clones, and some rows have none.

clone size,V gene,D gene,J gene,CDR3 protein,CDR3 DNA
-,TRBV4-1,-,TRBJ1-2,CASSLAGEADGYTF,TGCGCCAGCAGCCTCGCAGGGGAAGCGGATGGCTACACCTTC
-,TRBV6-2/TRBV6-3,TRBD1,TRBJ1-2,CASSHDRGYGYTF,TGTGCCAGCAGCCACGACAGGGGCTATGGCTACACCTTC
few,TRBV19,-,TRBJ1-6,CASSKQRGAPLHF,TGTGCCAGTAGTAAACAGCGGGGAGCACCCCTCCACTTT
-,TRBV4-3,-,TRBJ2-6,CASSTYWNRAGANVLTF,TGCGCCAGCAGTACCTACTGGAACAGGGCCGGGGCCAACGTCCTGACTTTC
-,TRBV4-3,-,TRBJ1-2,CASSQGEGEGYTF,TGCGCCAGCAGCCAAGGTGAGGGAGAAGGCTACACCTTC
-,TRBV24-1,TRBD1,TRBJ2-5,CATSDSPGGGETQYF,TGTGCCACCAGTGATTCCCCAGGGGGTGGAGAGACCCAGTACTTC
-,TRBV4-1,-,TRBJ1-5,CASSQDVSGRRLQPQHF,TGCGCCAGCAGCCAAGATGTTTCGGGCAGGAGGTTGCAGCCCCAGCATTTT
-,TRBV5-4,TRBD1,TRBJ2-5,CASSLGQGETQYF,TGTGCCAGCAGCTTGGGACAGGGGGAGACCCAGTACTTC
-,TRBV30,-,TRBJ2-3,CAWSVSGDTQYF,TGTGCCTGGAGTGTCTCGGGGGATACGCAGTATTTT
-,TRBV25-1,-,TRBJ2-2,CASSEFGSGVELFF,TGTGCCAGCAGTGAATTTGGCTCTGGTGTGGAGCTGTTTTTT
-,TRBV5-4,-,TRBJ1-1,CASSHDPGAEAFF,TGTGCCAGCAGCCACGACCCGGGGGCTGAAGCTTTCTTT
-,TRBV11-3,TRBD2,TRBJ2-1,CASSLGGTTYNEQFF,TGTGCCAGCAGCTTAGGCGGGACTACGTACAATGAGCAGTTCTTC
once,TRBV28,-,TRBJ2-7,CASSFVGTYEQYF,TGTGCCAGCAGTTTCGTCGGGACCTACGAGCAGTACTTC
once,TRBV11-1,-,TRBJ2-1,CASSLGKPPYNEQFF,TGTGCCAGCAGCTTAGGAAAGCCCCCCTACAATGAGCAGTTCTTC
-,TRBV11-1,TRBD1,TRBJ1-2,CASGLGQSYGYTF,TGTGCCAGCGGACTGGGACAGTCCTATGGCTACACCTTC
-,TRBV29-1,TRBD1,TRBJ1-4,CSVETGVDEKLFF,TGCAGCGTTGAGACAGGGGTGGATGAAAAACTGTTTTTT
-,TRBV5-6,-,TRBJ2-6,CASSLGPRSVLTF,TGTGCCAGCAGCTTGGGGCCAAGGAGCGTCCTGACTTTC
once,TRBV7-2,TRBD1,TRBJ2-2,CASSPGDRGRAEELFF,TGTGCCAGCAGCCCCGGGGACAGGGGGCGAGCAGAGGAGCTGTTTTTT
-,TRBV27,-,TRBJ2-1,CASSLTFAWNEQFF,TGTGCCAGCAGTTTAACCTTTGCGTGGAATGAGCAGTTCTTC
-,TRBV28,TRBD1,TRBJ1-4,CASRPTGGADEKLFF,TGTGCCAGCAGACCTACAGGGGGCGCGGATGAAAAACTGTTTTTT
-,TRBV3-1/TRBV3-2,TRBD2,TRBJ2-7,CASSHAGGPDEQYF,TGTGCCAGCAGCCACGCGGGAGGGCCGGACGAGCAGTACTTC
-,TRBV7-2,-,TRBJ1-1,CASSLGGLTNTEAFF,TGTGCCAGCAGCTTAGGGGGACTGACGAACACTGAAGCTTTCTTT
-,TRBV27,TRBD2,TRBJ2-7,CASSPDPGLASYEQYF,TGTGCCAGCAGTCCGGATCCGGGACTAGCGAGCTACGAGCAGTACTTC
-,TRBV7-9,-,TRBJ1-1,CASSFVRGNTEAFF,TGTGCCAGCAGCTTTGTCAGGGGGAACACTGAAGCTTTCTTT
-,TRBV12-1,-,TRBJ2-5,CASSAGGGKETQYF,TGTGCCAGCAGCGCCGGGGGGGGGAAAGAGACCCAGTACTTC
-,TRBV28,-,TRBJ2-7,CASTGTGASEQYF,TGTGCCAGCACCGGGACTGGGGCGTCCGAGCAGTACTTC
-,TRBV5-5,TRBD1,TRBJ1-2,CASSLQGEKGYTF,TGTGCCAGCAGCCTACAGGGGGAAAAAGGCTACACCTTC
-,TRBV5-5,-,TRBJ2-7,CASSPISSSYEQYF,TGTGCCAGCAGCCCAATAAGTAGCTCCTACGAGCAGTACTTC
-,TRBV7-9,TRBD2,TRBJ2-3,CASSHSGRRDTQYF,TGTGCCAGCAGCCATAGCGGGAGGCGAGATACGCAGTATTTT
once,TRBV28,-,TRBJ1-2,CASSLAGSYGYTF,TGTGCCAGCAGTTTAGCCGGTAGCTATGGCTACACCTTC
-,TRBV6-1,TRBD2,TRBJ2-7,CASSEGRLAGQSSYEQYF,TGTGCCAGCAGTGAAGGACGGCTAGCGGGTCAGAGCTCCTACGAGCAGTACTTC
few,TRBV11-2,TRBD2,TRBJ2-3,CASSPIAGGVGQYF,TGTGCCAGCAGCCCAATAGCGGGAGGGGTGGGGCAGTATTTT
-,TRBV27,TRBD1,TRBJ1-4,CASSFRGGTGNEKLFF,TGTGCCAGCAGTTTCCGAGGGGGGACAGGAAATGAAAAACTGTTTTTT
-,TRBV9,TRBD2,TRBJ2-1,CASSVGRLAGGLLENEQFF,TGTGCCAGCAGCGTAGGAAGGCTAGCGGGGGGTCTTCTCGAAAATGAGCAGTTCTTC
-,TRBV5-1,TRBD1,TRBJ1-2,CASSLETGVGYTF,TGCGCCAGCAGCTTGGAAACAGGGGTTGGCTACACCTTC
-,TRBV7-8,-,TRBJ2-2,CASSNGAAGELFF,TGTGCCAGCAGCAACGGTGCGGCCGGGGAGCTGTTTTTT
-,TRBV12-3/TRBV12-4,-,TRBJ2-5,CASIKTGMETQYF,TGTGCCAGCATTAAAACAGGGATGGAGACCCAGTACTTC
-,TRBV28,TRBD1,TRBJ2-2,CASSPWDRGHGELFF,TGTGCCAGCAGTCCCTGGGACAGGGGGCACGGGGAGCTGTTTTTT
-,TRBV7-3,-,TRBJ2-3,CASSFRDNTDTQYF,TGTGCCAGCAGCTTTAGGGACAACACAGATACGCAGTATTTT
once,TRBV4-2,TRBD1,TRBJ1-2,CASSPYLGDRVNYGYTF,TGTGCCAGCAGCCCCTATTTGGGAGACAGGGTCAACTATGGCTACACCTTC
-,TRBV30,-,TRBJ1-1,CASTRGRTEAFF,TGTGCCTCGACCAGGGGAAGGACTGAAGCTTTCTTT
-,TRBV7-2,-,TRBJ1-1,CASSLWEITGLNTEAFF,TGTGCCAGCAGCTTGTGGGAGATTACCGGTTTGAACACTGAAGCTTTCTTT
-,TRBV25-1,-,TRBJ1-1,CASLNRHTEAFF,TGTGCCAGCCTTAACAGGCACACTGAAGCTTTCTTT
many,TRBV19,TRBD1,TRBJ1-1,CASSGTGGATNTEAFF,TGTGCCAGTAGTGGGACAGGGGGCGCGACCAACACTGAAGCTTTCTTT
-,TRBV29-1,TRBD1,TRBJ2-7,CSGRTGTYEQYF,TGCAGCGGCCGGACAGGAACCTACGAGCAGTACTTC
-,TRBV4-1,-,TRBJ1-2,CASSQDSASRLYGYTF,TGCGCCAGCAGCCAAGATTCTGCCAGCCGACTCTATGGCTACACCTTC